Listed below are T cell receptor beta chains from one sample, sequenced in a study of T cell changes during pregnancy in multiple sclerosis. TCRdb keeps only in-frame clones here, not all; method: immunoSEQ multiplex PCR. This sample has about 50,000 clones, with about 89% found just once. The sequencing here drew on CD8+ T cells from peripheral blood mononuclear cells, taken after pregnancy. These receptor sequences come from a female donor with multiple sclerosis, enrolled in a pregnancy study. The CDR3 runs from the conserved cysteine through the conserved F or W. Fields, in order: D gene, J gene, clone size, V gene, CDR3 DNA, CDR3 protein. The D gene is left open where the match is weak. Rows give clone size only sometimes, using once, few, many, or a class for an expanded clone.

NA TRBJ2-1 NA TRBV27 TGTGCCAGCAGTTTAGTAGGTCCGGGAAACTCCTACAATGAGCAGTTCTTC CASSLVGPGNSYNEQFF
NA TRBJ1-4 NA TRBV9 TGTGCCAGCAGCGTAACTGCGGGGAATGAAAAACTGTTTTTT CASSVTAGNEKLFF
TRBD1 TRBJ2-7 NA TRBV4-1 TGCGCCAGCAGCCAAGAAGGGACAGGGGTGTACGAGCAGTACTTC CASSQEGTGVYEQYF
NA TRBJ2-7 once TRBV6-5 TGTGCCAGCAGTTACGGATCAGGGGTGGACCACGAGCAGTACTTC CASSYGSGVDHEQYF
NA TRBJ1-5 NA TRBV29-1 TGCAGCGTTGGGGGGGGATTGGGGCAGCCCCAGCATTTT CSVGGGLGQPQHF
TRBD1 TRBJ1-1 NA TRBV9 TGTGCCAGCAGCCCGACCGGGACAGAAAAAATGAACACTGAAGCTTTCTTT CASSPTGTEKMNTEAFF
TRBD2 TRBJ2-7 once TRBV7-6 TGTGCCAGCAGCCCCGGGGGGGACGCCACTGACTTC CASSPGGDATDF
NA TRBJ2-1 NA TRBV2 TGTGCCAGCAGGGTAGATGAGCAGTTCTTC CASRVDEQFF
NA TRBJ2-7 NA TRBV7-9 TGTGCCAGCAGCTTAGTGGAGGGTTTCTACGAGCAGTACTTC CASSLVEGFYEQYF
NA TRBJ2-7 NA TRBV19 TGTGCCAGTAGTAGGTCGGGAAGCTCCTACGAGCAGTACTTC CASSRSGSSYEQYF
TRBD2 TRBJ2-7 NA TRBV27 TGTGCCAGCAGTTTATTTTTTAGCGGGACGTACTACGAGCAGTACTTC CASSLFFSGTYYEQYF
NA TRBJ1-5 NA TRBV1 TGCACCAGCAGCCAAGATCTTTCAGGGTACAATCAGCCCCAGCATTTT CTSSQDLSGYNQPQHF
NA TRBJ1-2 once TRBV7-8 TGTGCCAGCAGCTTAGTGTTTAATTTGTATGAGGAGGCGCCGGATGGCTACACCTTC CASSLVFNLYEEAPDGYTF
TRBD2 TRBJ2-1 NA TRBV27 TGTGCCAGCCTCGGGACTAGCGGGGGAAGCTCCTACAATGAGCAGTTCTTC CASLGTSGGSSYNEQFF
NA TRBJ2-1 NA TRBV10-2 TGCGCCAGCAGTTCGGGGACCTACAATGAGCAGTTCTTC CASSSGTYNEQFF
TRBD2 TRBJ2-1 NA TRBV7-8 TGTGCCAGCAGCTTAGGGGTGAGCGGGGGGGCTCATGAGCAGTTCTTC CASSLGVSGGAHEQFF
NA TRBJ1-2 once TRBV7-8 TGTGCCAGCAGCTACGGGACACCTTATGGCTACACCTTC CASSYGTPYGYTF
NA TRBJ1-1 few TRBV9 TGTGCCAGCAGCAACGACAGAGACACTGAAGCTTTCTTT CASSNDRDTEAFF
NA TRBJ2-2 NA TRBV7-9 TGTGCCAGCAGCGGACTCCACGCCGGTCTCGGGGAGCTGTTTTTT CASSGLHAGLGELFF
TRBD1 TRBJ2-5 NA TRBV7-8 TGTGCCAGCAGCGGGCAGGGGGCACAACAAGAGACCCAGTACTTC CASSGQGAQQETQYF
NA TRBJ2-3 NA TRBV6-1 TGTGCCAGCAGTGACCCTCCCTGGGCCGGCACAGATACGCAGTATTTT CASSDPPWAGTDTQYF
NA TRBJ2-5 NA TRBV6-6 TGTGCCAGCAGCGTCCGGGACTCCGTTCACTTC CASSVRDSVHF
NA TRBJ2-3 once TRBV19 TGTGCCAGTAGTACCACAGGGCTTGAGACAGATACGCAGTATTTT CASSTTGLETDTQYF
NA TRBJ1-5 NA TRBV15 TGTGCCACCAGCAGAGACAGTTATAGCAATCAGCCCCAGCATTTT CATSRDSYSNQPQHF
NA TRBJ2-2 NA TRBV5-6 TGTGCCAGCAGCTTGGTCGGTGGCACCGGGGAGCTGTTTTTT CASSLVGGTGELFF
NA TRBJ2-1 NA TRBV7-3 TGTGCCAGCAGCCATCAGCGGAACAATGAGCAGTTCTTC CASSHQRNNEQFF
TRBD1 TRBJ1-1 NA TRBV4-1 TGCGCCAGCAGCCAGAGGCAGGGGGAAGCTGAAGCTTTCTTT CASSQRQGEAEAFF
NA TRBJ2-7 NA TRBV13 TGTGCCAGCAGCTCAGAATCCTACGAGCAGTACTTC CASSSESYEQYF
NA TRBJ1-3 NA TRBV13 TGTGCCAGCGGGGCGGATCTGGGGGGAAACACCATATATTTT CASGADLGGNTIYF
TRBD1 TRBJ1-2 NA TRBV5-5 TGTGCCAGCAGCACGACCGGGACAGGGGGTTCCGTATATGGCTACACCTTC CASSTTGTGGSVYGYTF
NA TRBJ2-1 NA TRBV13 TGTGCCAGCAGCTTAACGTGGGGGGGCATCAATGAGCAGTTCTTC CASSLTWGGINEQFF
NA TRBJ2-1 NA TRBV4-1 TGCGCCAGCAGCAGTCTAATCAATGAGCAGTTCTTC CASSSLINEQFF
NA TRBJ2-1 NA TRBV7-9 TGTGCCAGCAGCTTCCACGGGGTCAATGAGCAGTTCTTC CASSFHGVNEQFF
TRBD1 TRBJ2-7 NA TRBV2 TGTGCCAGCATATCCGGGACAGGGGACGAGCAGTACTTC CASISGTGDEQYF
TRBD2 TRBJ2-2 NA TRBV7-8 TGTGCCAGCAGCCCTAGTAGCGGGGGGAGCACCGGGGAGCTGTTTTTT CASSPSSGGSTGELFF
TRBD1 TRBJ2-7 NA TRBV18 TGTGCCAGCTCGGACAGGGGTCCCTCCACCGAGGCATACGAGCAGTACTTC CASSDRGPSTEAYEQYF
TRBD2 TRBJ2-7 NA TRBV10-1 TGCGCCAGCAAAACTAGCGGGGGCTACTTC CASKTSGGYF
NA TRBJ1-6 NA TRBV9 TGTGCCAGCAGCGAGCACCAGGGAGGGGGGACACCCCTCCACTTT CASSEHQGGGTPLHF
NA TRBJ1-6 NA TRBV7-9 TGTGCCAGCAGCTTCGCCGGGGAGCTGAATTCACCCCTCCACTTT CASSFAGELNSPLHF
NA TRBJ1-5 NA TRBV7-9 TGTGCCAGCAGAGACAGCTCTGGACCCCAGCATTTT CASRDSSGPQHF
TRBD2 TRBJ2-1 NA TRBV9 TGTGCCAGTAGCGGGGGGGTACCCTACAATGAGCAGTTCTTC CASSGGVPYNEQFF
TRBD2 TRBJ2-3 NA TRBV14 TGTGCCAGCAGCATTGGAGGGACTAGAGGTTCTGATACGCAGTATTTT CASSIGGTRGSDTQYF
NA TRBJ2-7 NA TRBV5-6 TGTGCCAGCAGCTTGGGCGGGGCGTCTTCTTACGAGCAGTACTTC CASSLGGASSYEQYF
TRBD1 TRBJ1-6 NA TRBV4-1 TGCGCCAGCAGCCAAGACCCCCAACAGGGGGGTTCACCCCTCCACTTT CASSQDPQQGGSPLHF
NA TRBJ2-7 NA TRBV6-1 TGTGCCAGCAGGATTTCGCAGGCCCCCCCCTACGAGCAGTACTTC CASRISQAPPYEQYF
TRBD2 TRBJ2-3 once TRBV5-6 TGTGCCAGCAGCGGGGTGGGGGGGGGAAGCACAGATACGCAGTATTTT CASSGVGGGSTDTQYF
TRBD1 TRBJ1-4 NA TRBV5-6 TGTGCCAGCAGCCCTGGGACAGGGGAAAAACTGTTTTTT CASSPGTGEKLFF
NA TRBJ1-5 NA TRBV19 TGTGCCAGCGATGCTTCCTGGGCAAGCAATCAGCCCCAGCATTTT CASDASWASNQPQHF
NA TRBJ1-1 NA TRBV9 TGTGCCAGCAGCGTAGAGAAGCGAAACACTGAAGCTTTCTTT CASSVEKRNTEAFF
TRBD1 TRBJ1-2 NA TRBV2 TGTGCCATAGGGGACAGGAACTATGGCTACACCTTC CAIGDRNYGYTF
NA TRBJ1-1 NA TRBV5-1 TGCGCCAGCAGCGCAACTCAGGGGACCAACACTGAAGCTTTCTTT CASSATQGTNTEAFF
NA TRBJ1-6 NA TRBV7-3 TGTGCCAGCAGCTTAACGGGGGACACGTATAATTCACCCCTCCACTTT CASSLTGDTYNSPLHF
TRBD2 TRBJ2-3 NA TRBV4-2 TGTGCCAGCAGTTCGAGCGGGGGGGCCACAGATACGCAGTATTTT CASSSSGGATDTQYF
TRBD2 TRBJ2-1 NA TRBV19 TGTGCCAGTAGTCCCTCCTACGGGGGGGCCTTTTACAATGAGCAGTTCTTC CASSPSYGGAFYNEQFF
TRBD1 TRBJ2-1 NA TRBV9 TGTGCCAGCAGCGCCGGGACAGGGGACTACAATGAGCAGTTCTTC CASSAGTGDYNEQFF